Shown below are 12 T cell receptor beta chains from a single sample sequenced in a study of cytomegalovirus exposure and HLA in healthy donors. 60 Vbeta and 13 Jbeta primers were used in PCR. Sequencing used immunoSEQ multiplex PCR; TCRdb keeps in-frame clones, though not all of them. The sample carries over 100,000 clones, roughly 78% recorded once. The specimen sequenced was PBMCs. These receptors all stem from a woman aged 35 to 49 in good health and CMV-seronegative.

The table lists this clone with a few counts. This chain joins TRBV28 and TRBJ1-2; D is unresolved. V was pared by 6 bases and J by 5 bases, with 16 bases between. Germline CDR1 reads MDHEN; CDR2 reads SYDVKM. This CDR3 has 14 amino acids. Written as DNA, the CDR3 is TGTGCCAGCAGACCAGTTGGGAGAGAATATGGCTACACCTTC. Its translation is CASRPVGREYGYTF.

Notes on this clone: Distinct nucleotide sequences in the sample also encode this CDR3. The rearrangement joins TRBV5-8 to TRBJ1-3; the match to TRBD1 covers 7 bases. The CDR3 runs to 13 residues. The J segment lost 1 base and the V segment lost 7 bases, leaving 2 bases of the junction unmatched. Per the germline V gene, CDR1 is SGHTS and CDR2 is YDEGEE. For the CDR3, the DNA is TGTGCCAGCTCCAGGGGGTCTGGAAACACCATATATTTT. It specifies CASSRGSGNTIYF.

The chain uses TRBV21-1 and TRBJ2-6; TRBD1, as called in the table, went unchecked against the DNA. TRBV21-1 is annotated as a pseudogene. This CDR3 is built from 18 residues. The CDR3 DNA is TGTGCCAGCAGCGCCTACAGGGGGCCGCACTCTGGGGCCAACGTCCTGACTTTC. Translating it yields CASSAYRGPHSGANVLTF.

The V and J genes are TRBV6-4 and TRBJ2-1; 8 positions agree with TRBD2. The J segment lost 6 bases and the V segment lost 2 bases, leaving 0 bases of the junction unmatched. The CDR3 has 13 amino acids. Germline V gene sequence: CDR1 MRHNA, CDR2 SNTAGT. The CDR3 loop reads CASSDGTSNEQFF. CDR3 sequence (DNA): TGTGCCAGCAGTGACGGGACTAGCAATGAGCAGTTCTTC.

The chain is built from TRBV21-1 and TRBJ2-7; the table's TRBD2 call for D was not verified on the DNA. TRBV21-1 is a listed pseudogene. This CDR3 spans 18 amino acids. CDR3: CASSNGTSGSGGSYEQYF. Here the CDR3 DNA reads TGTGCCAGCAGCAATGGGACTAGCGGGAGTGGTGGGTCCTACGAGCAGTACTTC.

This clone was seen only a few times. This rearrangement joins TRBV7-9 to TRBJ1-1; a possible D gene is TRBD1 (5 bases). Germline V CDR1 and CDR2: SEHNR, FQNEAQ (reference sequence). With 1 base removed from V and 8 bases from J, the gap between germline ends came to 11 bases. This CDR3 spans 13 amino acids. This CDR3 is CASSLGAAGEAFF. The CDR3 coding sequence is TGTGCCAGCAGCTTAGGCGCTGCAGGGGAAGCTTTCTTT.

CDR3 nucleotides: TGCAGCGGACAACAGGGGGTTGGAAACACCATATATTTT. It specifies CSGQQGVGNTIYF. V usage is TRBV29-1 and J usage is TRBJ1-3; 8 bases map to TRBD1. V was clipped by 7 bases and J by 3 bases; unmatched bases: 5. The germline CDR1 and CDR2 sequences are SQVTM and ANQGSEA. This CDR3 is built from 13 residues.

This clone was detected once. The chain uses TRBV5-4 and TRBJ1-2; possibly TRBD1 for D (5 bases). This CDR3 region has 13 residues. Germline V gene data show CDR1 as SGHNT and CDR2 as YYREEE (reference sequence). V dropped 4 bases and J dropped 10 bases, with 17 bases sitting between them. The CDR3 DNA reads as TGTGCCAGCAGCCCTCGGGGAGGGGTTTCCTACACCTTC. This codes for CASSPRGGVSYTF.

Only a few counts were recorded for this clone. The rearrangement uses TRBV30 and TRBJ2-6; weak D call: TRBD2 (6 bases). Trimming removed 5 bases from V and 4 bases from J, with 15 bases in between. This CDR3 is 15 amino acids long. In germline, CDR1 is GTSNPN, CDR2 SVGIG (reference sequence). The CDR3 nucleotides read TGTGCCTGGGCGGGGAAAGGAATAGGGGCCAACGTCCTGACTTTC. It is translated as CAWAGKGIGANVLTF.

This clone was counted a few times. The V and J genes are TRBV20-1 and TRBJ2-1, with D hard to call. From germline, CDR1 is DFQATT and CDR2 SNEGSKA (reference sequence). Trimming removed 1 base from V and 9 bases from J, with 7 bases in between. This CDR3 spans 11 amino acids. As DNA, the CDR3 is TGCAGTGCTAGAGCCTTATCTGAGCAGTTCTTC. Encoded protein: CSARALSEQFF.

This clone occurred once. The chain has TRBV7-9 and TRBJ2-7, with D hard to call. The germline V gene has CDR1 SEHNR and CDR2 FQNEAQ (reference sequence). The CDR3 totals 13 residues. Between the trimmed V and J ends, which lost 5 bases and 3 bases, there was a span of 11 bases. The CDR3 nucleotides read TGTGCCAGCAGCCCAGAGGTCTTCTACGAGCAGTACTTC. Translation: CASSPEVFYEQYF.

The CDR3 DNA follows: TGTGCCAGCAGCCAAGAAGGGGAAAGGGCCTTCGGCGAGCAGTACTTC. Protein product: CASSQEGERAFGEQYF. The V and J genes are TRBV4-2 and TRBJ2-7, with a possible D match to TRBD1 (5 bases). The V gene lost 0 bases and the J gene lost 6 bases, with 18 bases spanning the gap. CDR1 LGHNA and CDR2 YNFKEQ come from the germline V gene. This CDR3 comprises 16 residues.